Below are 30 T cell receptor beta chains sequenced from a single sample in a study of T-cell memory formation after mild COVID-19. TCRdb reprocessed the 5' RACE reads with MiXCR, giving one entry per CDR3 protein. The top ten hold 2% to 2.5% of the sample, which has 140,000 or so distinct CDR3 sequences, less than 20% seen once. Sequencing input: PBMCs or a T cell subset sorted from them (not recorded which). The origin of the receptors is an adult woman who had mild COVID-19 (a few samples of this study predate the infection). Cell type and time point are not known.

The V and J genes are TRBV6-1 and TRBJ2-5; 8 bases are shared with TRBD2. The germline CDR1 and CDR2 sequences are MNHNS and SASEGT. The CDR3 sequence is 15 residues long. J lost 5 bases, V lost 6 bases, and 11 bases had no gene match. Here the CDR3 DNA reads TGTGCCAGCAGAGGTTCAATAGCGGGGTCGGAGACCCAGTACTTC. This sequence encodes CASRGSIAGSETQYF.

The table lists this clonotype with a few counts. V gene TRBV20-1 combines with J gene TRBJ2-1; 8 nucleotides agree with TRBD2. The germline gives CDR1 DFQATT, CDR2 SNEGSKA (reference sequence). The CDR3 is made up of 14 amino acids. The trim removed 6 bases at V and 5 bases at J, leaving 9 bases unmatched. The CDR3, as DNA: TGCAGTGCCTCAATAGCGGGGCCCGACAATGAGCAGTTCTTC. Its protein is CSASIAGPDNEQFF.

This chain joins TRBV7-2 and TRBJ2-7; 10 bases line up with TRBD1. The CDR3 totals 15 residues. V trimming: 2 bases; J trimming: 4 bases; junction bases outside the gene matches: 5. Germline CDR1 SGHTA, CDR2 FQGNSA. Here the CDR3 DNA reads TGTGCCAGCAGCTTACAGGGACAGGGGCCGTACGAGCAGTACTTC. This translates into CASSLQGQGPYEQYF.

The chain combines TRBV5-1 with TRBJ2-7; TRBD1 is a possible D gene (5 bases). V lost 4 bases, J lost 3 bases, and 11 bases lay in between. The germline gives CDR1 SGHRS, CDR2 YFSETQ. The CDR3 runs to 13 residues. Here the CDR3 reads CASSTTGGYEQYF. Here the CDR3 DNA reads TGCGCCAGCAGCACAACAGGCGGCTACGAGCAGTACTTC.

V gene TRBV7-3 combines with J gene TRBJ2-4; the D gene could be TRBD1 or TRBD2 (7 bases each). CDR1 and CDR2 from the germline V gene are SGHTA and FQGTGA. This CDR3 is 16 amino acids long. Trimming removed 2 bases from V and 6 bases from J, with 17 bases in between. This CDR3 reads CASSLGGQGGPNIQYF. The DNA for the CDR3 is TGTGCCAGCAGCTTAGGAGGGCAGGGGGGGCCAAACATTCAGTACTTC.

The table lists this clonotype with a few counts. The CDR3 reads CASSLSEKLFF. In DNA form, the CDR3 reads TGTGCCAGCAGCTTATCTGAAAAACTGTTTTTT. This sequence joins TRBV7-2 and TRBJ1-4; D is unclear. Germline values: CDR1 SGHTA, CDR2 FQGNSA. The CDR3 spans 11 residues. V was pared by 2 bases and J by 7 bases, with 2 bases between. Variable domain in full (rest from reference TRBV7-2 and TRBJ1-4): GAGVSQSPSNKVTEKGKDVELRCDPISGHTALYWYRQSLGQGLEFLIYFQGNSAPDKSGLPSDRFSAERTGGSVSTLTIQRTQQEDSAVYLCASSLSEKLFFGSGTQLSVL.

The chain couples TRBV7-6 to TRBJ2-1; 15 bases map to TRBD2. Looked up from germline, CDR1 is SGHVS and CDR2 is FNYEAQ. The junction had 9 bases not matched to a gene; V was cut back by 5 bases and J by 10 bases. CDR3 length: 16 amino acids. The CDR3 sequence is CASSGRGLAGGPEQFF. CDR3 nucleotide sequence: TGTGCCAGCAGCGGCCGAGGACTAGCGGGAGGGCCGGAGCAGTTCTTC.

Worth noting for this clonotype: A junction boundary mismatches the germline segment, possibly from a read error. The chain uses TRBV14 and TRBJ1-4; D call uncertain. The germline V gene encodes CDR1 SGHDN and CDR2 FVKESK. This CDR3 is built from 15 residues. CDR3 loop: CASSQEGTRNGKLFF. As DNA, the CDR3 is TGTGCCAGCAGCCAAGAAGGTACGAGGAATGGAAAACTGTTTTTT.

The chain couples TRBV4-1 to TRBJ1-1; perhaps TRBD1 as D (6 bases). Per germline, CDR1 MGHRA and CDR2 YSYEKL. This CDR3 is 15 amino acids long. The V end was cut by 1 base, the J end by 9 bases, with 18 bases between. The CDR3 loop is CASSQGGPGGGQAFF. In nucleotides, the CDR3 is TGCGCCAGCAGCCAAGGGGGCCCCGGAGGGGGGCAAGCTTTCTTT.

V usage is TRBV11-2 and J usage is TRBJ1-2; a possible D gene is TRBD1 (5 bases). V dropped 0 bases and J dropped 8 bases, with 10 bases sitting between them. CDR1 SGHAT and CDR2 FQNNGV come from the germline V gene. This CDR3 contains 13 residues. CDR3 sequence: CASSLDPRGGYTF. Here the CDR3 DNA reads TGTGCCAGCAGCTTAGATCCCCGGGGCGGCTACACCTTC. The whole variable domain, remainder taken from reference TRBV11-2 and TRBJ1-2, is EAGVAQSPRYKIIEKRQSVAFWCNPISGHATLYWYQQILGQGPKLLIQFQNNGVVDDSQLPKDRFSAERLKGVDSTLKIQPAKLEDSAVYLCASSLDPRGGYTFGSGTRLTVV.

The CDR3 DNA is TGTGCCAGCAGTACCGGGACTGTCTACAATGAGCAGTTCTTC. Residues: CASSTGTVYNEQFF. This chain connects TRBV12-3 or TRBV12-4 to TRBJ2-1; D is possibly TRBD2 (6 bases). Trimming cost V 5 bases and J 3 bases, with 11 bases left between them. This CDR3 comprises 14 residues.

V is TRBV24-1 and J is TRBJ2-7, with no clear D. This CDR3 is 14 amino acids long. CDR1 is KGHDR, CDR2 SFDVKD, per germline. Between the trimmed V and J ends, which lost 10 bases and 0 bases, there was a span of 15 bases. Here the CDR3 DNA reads TGTGCCACGGCGCACGGTTCCGACTCCTACGAGCAGTACTTC. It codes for CATAHGSDSYEQYF.

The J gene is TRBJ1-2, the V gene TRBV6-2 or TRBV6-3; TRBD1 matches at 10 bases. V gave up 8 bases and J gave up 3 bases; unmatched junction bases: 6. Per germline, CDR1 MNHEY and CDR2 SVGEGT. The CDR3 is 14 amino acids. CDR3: CASSRQGADYGYTF. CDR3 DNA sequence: TGTGCCAGCTCTAGACAGGGGGCTGACTATGGCTACACCTTC.

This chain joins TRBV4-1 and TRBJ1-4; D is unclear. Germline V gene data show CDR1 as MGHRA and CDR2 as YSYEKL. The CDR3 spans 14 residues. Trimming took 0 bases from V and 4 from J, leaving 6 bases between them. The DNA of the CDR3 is TGCGCCAGCAGCCAAGACCGCCGTAATGAAAAACTGTTTTTT. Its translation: CASSQDRRNEKLFF.

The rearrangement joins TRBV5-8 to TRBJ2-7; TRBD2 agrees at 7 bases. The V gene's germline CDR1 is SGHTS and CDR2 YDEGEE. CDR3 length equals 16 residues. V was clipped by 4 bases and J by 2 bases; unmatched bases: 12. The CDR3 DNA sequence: TGTGCCAGCAGCCCACAAGCGGGATGGGGAACCTACGAGCAGTACTTC. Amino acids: CASSPQAGWGTYEQYF. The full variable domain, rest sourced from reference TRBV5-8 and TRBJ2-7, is EAGVTQSPTHLIKTRGQQATLRCSPISGHTSVYWYQQALGLGLQFLLWYDEGEERNRGNFPPRFSGRQFPNYSSELNVNALELEDSALYLCASSPQAGWGTYEQYFGPGTRLTVT.

CDR3 DNA sequence: TGTGCCAGCAGCGGGACCCACTATGGCTACACCTTC. Protein: CASSGTHYGYTF. This chain connects TRBV12-3 or TRBV12-4 to TRBJ1-2; TRBD1 is a possible D gene (5 bases). This CDR3 comprises 12 residues. V lost 6 bases to trimming and J lost 3 bases, with 8 bases between them.

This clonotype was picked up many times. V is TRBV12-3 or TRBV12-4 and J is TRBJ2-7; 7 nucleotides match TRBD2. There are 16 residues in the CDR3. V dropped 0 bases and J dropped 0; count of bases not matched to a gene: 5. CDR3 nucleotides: TGTGCCAGCAGTTTAGCGTCCGCTAGCGGCTCCTACGAGCAGTACTTC. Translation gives CASSLASASGSYEQYF.

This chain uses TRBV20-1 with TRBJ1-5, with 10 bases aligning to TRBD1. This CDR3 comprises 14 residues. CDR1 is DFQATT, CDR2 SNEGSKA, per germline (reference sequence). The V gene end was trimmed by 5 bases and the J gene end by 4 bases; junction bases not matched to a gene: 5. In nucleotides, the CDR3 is TGCAGTGCTTTGCGGGACAGGGGAAATCAGCCCCAGCATTTT. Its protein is CSALRDRGNQPQHF.

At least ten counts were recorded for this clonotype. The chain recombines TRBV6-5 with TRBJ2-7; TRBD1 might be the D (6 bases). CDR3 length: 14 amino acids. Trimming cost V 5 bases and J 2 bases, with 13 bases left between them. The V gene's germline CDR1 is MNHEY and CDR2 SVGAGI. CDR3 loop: CASSDRTAPYEQYF. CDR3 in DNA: TGTGCCAGCAGTGATCGGACAGCACCCTACGAGCAGTACTTC.

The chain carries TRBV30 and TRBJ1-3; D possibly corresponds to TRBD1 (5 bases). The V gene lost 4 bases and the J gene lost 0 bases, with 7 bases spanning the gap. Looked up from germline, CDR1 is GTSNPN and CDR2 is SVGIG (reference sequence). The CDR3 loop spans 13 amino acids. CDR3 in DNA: TGTGCCTGGAACAGGCCCTCTGGAAACACCATATATTTT. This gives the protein CAWNRPSGNTIYF.

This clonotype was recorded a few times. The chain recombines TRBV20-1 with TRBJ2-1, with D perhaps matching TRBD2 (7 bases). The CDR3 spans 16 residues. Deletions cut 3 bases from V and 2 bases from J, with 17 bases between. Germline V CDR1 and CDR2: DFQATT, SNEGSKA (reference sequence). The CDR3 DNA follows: TGCAGTGCTAGGCCTAGTAGGGGGGGCCCCTACAATGAGCAGTTCTTC. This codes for CSARPSRGGPYNEQFF.

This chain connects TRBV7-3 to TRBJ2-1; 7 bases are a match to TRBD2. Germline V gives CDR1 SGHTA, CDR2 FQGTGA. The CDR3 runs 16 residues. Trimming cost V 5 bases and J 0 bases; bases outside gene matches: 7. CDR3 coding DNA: TGTGCCAGCAGCCTCTCTAGCGGTAGCTCCTACAATGAGCAGTTCTTC. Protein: CASSLSSGSSYNEQFF.

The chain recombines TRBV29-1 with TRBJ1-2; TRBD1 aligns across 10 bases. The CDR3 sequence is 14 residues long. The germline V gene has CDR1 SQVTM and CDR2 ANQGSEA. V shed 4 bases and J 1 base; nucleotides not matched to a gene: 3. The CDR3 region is CSVVGTGDNYGYTF. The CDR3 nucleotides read TGCAGCGTTGTGGGGACAGGGGATAACTATGGCTACACCTTC. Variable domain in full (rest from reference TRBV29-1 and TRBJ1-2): SAVISQKPSRDICQRGTSLTIQCQVDSQVTMMFWYRQQPGQSLTLIATANQGSEATYESGFVIDKFPISRPNLTFSTLTVSNMSPEDSSIYLCSVVGTGDNYGYTFGSGTRLTVV.

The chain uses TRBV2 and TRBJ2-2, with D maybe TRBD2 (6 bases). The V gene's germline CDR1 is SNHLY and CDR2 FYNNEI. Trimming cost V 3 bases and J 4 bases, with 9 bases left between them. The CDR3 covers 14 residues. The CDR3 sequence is CASSDPGVTGELFF. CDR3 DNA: TGTGCCAGCAGTGACCCGGGGGTCACCGGGGAGCTGTTTTTT.

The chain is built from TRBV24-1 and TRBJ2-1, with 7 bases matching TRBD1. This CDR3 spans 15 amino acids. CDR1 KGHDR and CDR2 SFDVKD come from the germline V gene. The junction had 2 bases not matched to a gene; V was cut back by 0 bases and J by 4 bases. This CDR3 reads CATSDLGGQYNEQFF. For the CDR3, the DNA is TGTGCCACCAGTGATTTGGGGGGACAGTACAATGAGCAGTTCTTC.

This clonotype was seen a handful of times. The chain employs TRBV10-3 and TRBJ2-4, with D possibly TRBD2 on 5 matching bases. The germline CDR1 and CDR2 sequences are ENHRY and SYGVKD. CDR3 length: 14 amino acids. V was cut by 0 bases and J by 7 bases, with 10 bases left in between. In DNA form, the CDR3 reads TGTGCCATCAGTGAGTCGGACTTGCCCAACATTCAGTACTTC. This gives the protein CAISESDLPNIQYF.

The CDR3 region has the DNA TGTGCCAGCAGTCGATCGACAGGGAGGCAAGAGACCCAGTACTTC. Amino acid sequence: CASSRSTGRQETQYF. V is TRBV25-1 and J is TRBJ2-5; tentatively, D is TRBD1 (7 bases). The ends were cut back, 5 bases at V and 2 bases at J, with 15 bases in the middle. Germline assignment: CDR1 MGHDK and CDR2 SYGVNS. The CDR3 covers 15 residues.

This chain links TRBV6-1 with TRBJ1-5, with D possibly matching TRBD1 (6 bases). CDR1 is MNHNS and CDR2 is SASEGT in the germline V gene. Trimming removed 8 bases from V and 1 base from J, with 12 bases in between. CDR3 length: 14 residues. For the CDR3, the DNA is TGTGCCAGCCGGCGAGGACAGAGCAATCAGCCCCAGCATTTT. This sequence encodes CASRRGQSNQPQHF.

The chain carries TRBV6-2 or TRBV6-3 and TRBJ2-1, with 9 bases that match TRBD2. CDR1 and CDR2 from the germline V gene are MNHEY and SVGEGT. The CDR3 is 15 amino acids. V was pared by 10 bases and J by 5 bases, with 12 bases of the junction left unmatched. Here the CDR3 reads CATNPGGGEHNEQFF. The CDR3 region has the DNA TGTGCCACCAACCCGGGCGGGGGGGAGCACAATGAGCAGTTCTTC.

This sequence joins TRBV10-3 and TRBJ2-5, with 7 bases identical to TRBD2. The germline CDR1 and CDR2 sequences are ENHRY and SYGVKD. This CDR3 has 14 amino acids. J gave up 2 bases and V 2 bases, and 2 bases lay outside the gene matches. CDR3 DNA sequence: TGTGCCATCAGTGAGGGGGGGGATCAAGAGACCCAGTACTTC. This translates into CAISEGGDQETQYF.